These 19 T cell receptor beta chains originate from one sample sequenced in a study of vaccination effects on CD4 cells after COVID-19. Data came from immunoSEQ multiplex PCR; TCRdb stores just in-frame clones and leaves some out. The sample includes 35,000 to 50,000 clones, around 67% of them seen just once. Their antigen targets remain unknown. Antigen-specific CD4+ T cells were expanded with viral peptide pools in the ViraFEST assay before sequencing. The authors isolated CD4+ T cells after around 11 days of culture. Vaccine recipients, nucleocapsid antibody negative, had no prior SARS-CoV-2 infection. Sample: CD4+ T cells from PBMCs cultured with HCoV-OC43 spike peptides, taken before COVID-19 vaccination. Noted subset: HCoV-OC43 spike overlapping peptide pool stimulation. The receptors were gathered from a human donor who received a COVID-19 vaccine.

This chain connects TRBV15 to TRBJ1-2; D is ambiguous. The germline CDR1 and CDR2 sequences are LNHNV and YYDKDF (reference sequence). The V gene lost 0 bases and the J gene lost 2 bases, with 7 bases spanning the gap. The CDR3 totals 14 residues. The chain's CDR3 is CATSRDQSNYGYTF. The CDR3 DNA is TGTGCCACCAGCAGAGATCAGTCCAACTATGGCTACACCTTC.

V is TRBV18 and J is TRBJ1-1; the D gene is possibly TRBD1 (5 bases). Trimming stripped 4 bases from V and 0 bases from J, with 12 bases between. The CDR3 has 15 amino acids. Per the germline V gene, CDR1 is KGHSH and CDR2 is LQKENI. CDR3 coding DNA: TGTGCCAGCTCACTCTCGGGGCTCCTGAACACTGAAGCTTTCTTT. Protein sequence: CASSLSGLLNTEAFF.

The sample holds many counts of this clone. This rearrangement joins TRBV6-5 to TRBJ2-2; 7 bases fit TRBD1. Germline-derived CDR1 and CDR2 are MNHEY and SVGAGI. Germline trimming cut 4 bases from V and 3 bases from J; bases unmatched to any gene: 2. This CDR3 is built from 14 residues. CDR3 nucleotide sequence: TGTGCCAGCAGTTTCCAGGGGGACACCGGGGAGCTGTTTTTT. Translated, it gives CASSFQGDTGELFF.

The V call is TRBV11-2, the J call TRBJ2-2, with D perhaps given as TRBD1 or TRBD2 (5 bases each). V was pared by 5 bases and J by 6 bases, with 16 bases between. This CDR3 is 15 amino acids long. The germline V gene has CDR1 SGHAT and CDR2 FQNNGV. CDR3 sequence (DNA): TGTGCCAGCAGCGTGGGACCGAAAGGCCCCGGGGAGCTGTTTTTT. Translated, it gives CASSVGPKGPGELFF.

The chain recombines TRBV19 with TRBJ2-3; TRBD2 matches at 12 bases. V shed 5 bases, J shed 6 bases, and the junction held 9 bases outside the gene matches. Germline lookup yields CDR1 LNHDA and CDR2 SQIVND (reference sequence). The CDR3 has 16 residues. CDR3 region: CASSATSGRPEDTQYF. The CDR3 DNA is TGTGCCAGTAGTGCCACTAGCGGGAGGCCGGAGGATACGCAGTATTTT.

The table lists this clone with a count of one. This sequence joins TRBV7-9 and TRBJ1-4; maybe TRBD1 (5 bases). Trimming stripped 5 bases from V and 8 bases from J, with 12 bases between. Germline loops: CDR1 SEHNR, CDR2 FQNEAQ (reference sequence). The CDR3 totals 13 residues. The CDR3 DNA is TGTGCCAGCAGCCGGGCCCGGGGGGAAAAACTGTTTTTT. Translated: CASSRARGEKLFF.

This chain links TRBV7-2 with TRBJ2-3, with D possibly being TRBD2 (5 bases). The germline V and J ends were trimmed by 1 base and 9 bases, with 11 bases remaining between them. This CDR3 contains 13 residues. Germline V gene lookup returns CDR1 SGHTA and CDR2 FQGNSA. CDR3 protein: CASSLGGPATQYF. The DNA for the CDR3 is TGTGCCAGCAGCTTAGGAGGGCCCGCAACGCAGTATTTT.

J is TRBJ1-1 and V is TRBV21-1; the tabulated D call, TRBD1, remains unverified against the DNA. TRBV21-1 is marked as a pseudogene. This CDR3 spans 14 amino acids. The CDR3 sequence: CASSFTGHETEAFF. The CDR3 nucleotides are TGTGCCAGCAGCTTTACGGGACACGAGACTGAAGCTTTCTTT.

In its sample, this clone was seen a few times. V usage is TRBV3-1 (or the pseudogene TRBV3-2) and J usage is TRBJ1-1; perhaps TRBD1 as D (5 bases). This CDR3 has 12 residues. Trimming left V 3 bases short and J 7 bases short, with 9 bases between. Germline V gene lookup returns CDR1 LGHDT and CDR2 YNNKEL (reference sequence). Here the CDR3 DNA reads TGTGCCAGCAGCCACCCCCAGGGTGAAGCTTTCTTT. This gives the protein CASSHPQGEAFF.

This clone is labeled as medium-sized (0.01 to 0.1%). Compared with germline, one end of the junction differs, possibly owing to a read error. This chain joins TRBV13 and TRBJ2-1; TRBD2 aligns across 11 bases. Per germline, CDR1 PRHDT and CDR2 FYEKMQ (reference sequence). The CDR3 consists of 12 residues. The DNA of the CDR3 is TGTGCCAGCATCCTTAGCGGGGGGGCTGAGATCTTC. This codes for CASILSGGAEIF.

This chain links TRBV3-1 (or the pseudogene TRBV3-2) with TRBJ1-5, with 9 bases lining up with TRBD1. The length of the CDR3 is 15 residues. The germline V gene has CDR1 LGHDT and CDR2 YNNKEL (reference sequence). The V gene end was trimmed by 4 bases and the J gene end by 5 bases; junction bases not matched to a gene: 6. The CDR3 loop reads CASSLGQGNHQPQHF. CDR3 bases: TGTGCCAGCAGCCTGGGACAGGGAAATCATCAGCCCCAGCATTTT.

The V gene is TRBV19, the J gene TRBJ1-1; tentatively, D is TRBD1 (5 bases). The CDR3 is 14 amino acids. From germline, CDR1 is LNHDA and CDR2 SQIVND (reference sequence). Trimming took off 6 bases at V and 0 bases at J, with 11 bases between the two ends. CDR3 bases: TGTGCCAGTAGCCCGGGACTTCTGAACACTGAAGCTTTCTTT. Its translation: CASSPGLLNTEAFF.

The chain uses TRBV15 and TRBJ1-3; possibly TRBD1 for D (6 bases). Looked up from germline, CDR1 is LNHNV and CDR2 is YYDKDF (reference sequence). There are 15 residues in the CDR3. Trimming pared 3 bases from V and 3 bases from J, leaving 12 bases between. CDR3 region: CATSRKGGLGNTIYF. CDR3 coding DNA: TGTGCCACCAGCAGGAAAGGGGGGCTTGGAAACACCATATATTTT.

This clone was counted only a few times. V and J are TRBV4-2 and TRBJ2-5, with D perhaps being TRBD1 or TRBD2 (5 bases each). The germline gives CDR1 LGHNA, CDR2 YNFKEQ. Trimming pared 2 bases from V and 5 bases from J, leaving 12 bases between. This CDR3 is built from 14 residues. CDR3 sequence: CASSQLGVLETQYF. In DNA, the CDR3 is TGTGCCAGCAGCCAATTGGGGGTACTGGAGACCCAGTACTTC.

V is TRBV5-5 and J is TRBJ2-6; D is uncertain. The CDR3 has 13 residues. Germline-derived CDR1 and CDR2 are SGHKS and YYEKEE (reference sequence). Trimming took off 2 bases at V and 0 bases at J, with 0 bases between the two ends. The CDR3 DNA is TGTGCCAGCAGCTTCTCTGGGGCCAACGTCCTGACTTTC. Protein sequence: CASSFSGANVLTF.

The J gene is TRBJ2-2, the V gene TRBV11-2; 8 bases match TRBD2. Germline V gene data show CDR1 as SGHAT and CDR2 as FQNNGV. J lost 1 base, V lost 8 bases, and 9 bases had no gene match. The CDR3 runs to 16 residues. For the CDR3, the DNA is TGTGCCAGCGGTTGGGGCGGGGGGCGGAACACCGGGGAGCTGTTTTTT. Amino acid sequence: CASGWGGGRNTGELFF. The variable domain in full, completed from reference TRBV11-2 and TRBJ2-2, reads EAGVAQSPRYKIIEKRQSVAFWCNPISGHATLYWYQQILGQGPKLLIQFQNNGVVDDSQLPKDRFSAERLKGVDSTLKIQPAKLEDSAVYLCASGWGGGRNTGELFFGEGSRLTVL.

This sequence joins TRBV30 and TRBJ1-3, with 7 positions matching TRBD1. The J segment lost 4 bases and the V segment lost 4 bases, leaving 4 bases of the junction unmatched. The CDR3 extends over 13 amino acids. Germline loops: CDR1 GTSNPN, CDR2 SVGIG (reference sequence). The CDR3 sequence: CAWTMDRGNTIYF. The CDR3 DNA is TGTGCCTGGACCATGGACAGGGGAAACACCATATATTTT.

J is TRBJ2-3 and V is TRBV7-3, with D uncertain. The CDR3 is 13 amino acids. V was cut by 5 bases and J by 6 bases, with 12 bases left in between. Germline CDR1 and CDR2: SGHTA and FQGTGA. CDR3 in amino acids: CASSGSVDDTQYF. CDR3 in DNA: TGTGCCAGCAGCGGAAGTGTGGACGATACGCAGTATTTT.

The V call is TRBV12-3 or TRBV12-4, the J call TRBJ1-2, with a tentative D call TRBD1 (6 bases). Trimming took 1 base from V and 8 from J, leaving 11 bases between them. There are 13 residues in the CDR3. The chain's CDR3 is CASSLDRVGGYTF. The CDR3, as DNA: TGTGCCAGCAGTTTAGACAGGGTAGGGGGCTACACCTTC.